The next 8 T cell receptor beta chains were all read from a single sample in a study of OX40 agonist ivuxolimab in advanced cancers. Generated by immunoSEQ multiplex PCR, the TCRdb table keeps only in-frame clones and is missing some. This sample yields about 48,000 clones, of which about 88% are seen a single time; more than 8.5% belongs to the top ten. This specimen consisted of CD4+ or CD8+ T cells sorted from blood, obtained in a trial of the OX40 agonist ivuxolimab. The receptors derive from an adult with an advanced solid tumor such as melanoma, head and neck, liver or kidney cancer.

The chain carries TRBV4-1 and TRBJ1-4, with no clear D. V lost 1 base and J lost 4, with 13 bases in between. From germline, CDR1 is MGHRA and CDR2 YSYEKL. The CDR3 sequence is 16 residues long. The DNA of the CDR3 is TGCGCCAGCAGCCAAGCCCTCTTTAACCGTAATGAAAAACTGTTTTTT. Protein product: CASSQALFNRNEKLFF.

This clone is classed as medium-sized. The chain combines TRBV7-8 with TRBJ1-1, with TRBD1 matching over 7 bases. Per germline, CDR1 SGHVS and CDR2 FQNEAQ. The CDR3 consists of 13 residues. The V segment lost 2 bases and the J segment 5 bases; nucleotides outside the gene matches: 2. In DNA, the CDR3 is TGTGCCAGCAGCTTATCGACAGGGACTGAAGCTTTCTTT. This gives the protein CASSLSTGTEAFF.

The chain combines TRBV28 with TRBJ1-2; TRBD1 might be the D (6 bases). CDR3 size: 14 residues. Germline assignment: CDR1 MDHEN and CDR2 SYDVKM. V shed 5 bases and J shed 4 bases, with 14 bases lying between them. CDR3 DNA sequence: TGTGCCAGCAGTCTAGGGGGGTCTGGCTATGGCTACACCTTC. Translating it yields CASSLGGSGYGYTF.

The chain is built from TRBV7-8 and TRBJ1-5, with 10 positions matching TRBD1. Germline V gene sequence: CDR1 SGHVS, CDR2 FQNEAQ. Trimming removed 2 bases from V and 6 bases from J; junction bases left unmatched: 4. The CDR3 sequence is 15 residues long. This chain's CDR3 is CASSLSRTGGQPQHF. CDR3 DNA: TGTGCCAGCAGCTTATCACGGACAGGGGGTCAGCCCCAGCATTTT.

The chain employs TRBV10-3 and TRBJ2-3; the match to TRBD2 covers 11 bases. V trimming: 10 bases; J trimming: 4 bases; junction bases outside the gene matches: 13. CDR3 length: 16 residues. Germline V gene lookup returns CDR1 ENHRY and CDR2 SYGVKD. For the CDR3, the DNA is TGTGCCAGCCGCACCACTAGCGGGAGTTTGCCAGATACGCAGTATTTT. Translated: CASRTTSGSLPDTQYF.

The chain joins TRBV5-6 to TRBJ2-7, with 12 bases matching TRBD1. V gave up 2 bases and J gave up 7 bases; unmatched junction bases: 7. Germline CDR1 is SGHDT and CDR2 is YYEEEE. The CDR3 is 15 amino acids. The CDR3 DNA reads TGTGCCAGCAGCTTACTGGGACAGGGGGCGGGAGAGCAGTACTTC. It is translated as CASSLLGQGAGEQYF.

CDR3 sequence (DNA): TGCGCCAGCAGCTTTGCTACGGATGAGCAGTTCTTC. It encodes CASSFATDEQFF. The V call is TRBV5-1, the J call TRBJ2-1; no clear D gene. Looked up from germline, CDR1 is SGHRS and CDR2 is YFSETQ. The V end lost 2 bases, the J end lost 8 bases, and 8 bases lay between the germline ends. This CDR3 has 12 residues.

The sample holds one count of this clone. This sequence joins TRBV10-3 and TRBJ1-5; D ambiguous. The CDR3 has 13 residues. CDR1 is ENHRY, CDR2 SYGVKD, per germline. Trimming left V 0 bases short and J 7 bases short, with 7 bases between. DNA for the CDR3: TGTGCCATCAGTGAGTCGGCGGCACAGCCCCAGCATTTT. Its protein is CAISESAAQPQHF.